The 22 T cell receptor beta chains reported below all come from one sample, sequenced in a study of T cell responses to AZD1222 COVID-19 vaccine (dated by TCRdb to the early 2020s). The library was made by the immunoSEQ multiplex PCR assay. Imported from immuneACCESS, the table was reduced by TCRdb to in-frame sequences with V and J called. These copies leave out some clones; in studies compared against another copy, an unresolved V gene accounts for under half, and the cause of the remainder is not known. For this sample there are around 130,000 clones; 80% to 95% appear just once. The top ten clones comprise around 3.8% of the sample. Reading the label with the study, this specimen's time point is: about 28 days (+/-7) after the second vaccine dose. The meaning of the sample's treatment or condition label: meningococcal conjugate vaccine given as trial control. The input for sequencing was peripheral blood, taken 28 days after the second dose of the MenACWY control vaccine. The receptors come from an adult who received the MenACWY meningococcal vaccine as a control.

The chain is built from TRBV6-5 and TRBJ1-4; 7 bases line up with TRBD1. Germline trimming cut 6 bases from V and 10 bases from J; bases unmatched to any gene: 14. There are 15 residues in the CDR3. Germline values: CDR1 MNHEY, CDR2 SVGAGI. Written as DNA, the CDR3 is TGTGCCAGCAGAGACAGGGAGGGGGCAAGGGTAAAACTGTTTTTT. It encodes CASRDREGARVKLFF.

The V gene is TRBV4-1, the J gene TRBJ1-2; no clear D. This CDR3 contains 15 residues. Looked up from germline, CDR1 is MGHRA and CDR2 is YSYEKL. V was shortened by 1 base and J by 6 bases, with 15 bases between the two germline ends. CDR3: CASSQGRGGPDGYTF. Written as DNA, the CDR3 is TGCGCCAGCAGCCAAGGCCGAGGAGGGCCTGATGGCTACACCTTC.

The chain has TRBV6-5 and TRBJ2-2; a possible D gene is TRBD1 (6 bases). The CDR3 contains 15 residues. CDR1 is MNHEY and CDR2 is SVGAGI in the germline V gene. The germline V and J ends were trimmed by 7 bases and 2 bases, with 14 bases remaining between them. DNA of the CDR3: TGTGCCAGCAAGATCAGCAGGGGAAACACCGGGGAGCTGTTTTTT. Amino acids: CASKISRGNTGELFF.

The CDR3, as DNA: TGTGCCAGCAGCCCTCAGGGACTCCTGAAGGGCACCGGGGAGCTGTTTTTT. This sequence encodes CASSPQGLLKGTGELFF. The chain couples TRBV2 to TRBJ2-2, with D possibly being TRBD2 (6 bases). The germline CDR1 and CDR2 sequences are SNHLY and FYNNEI. Trimming cost V 6 bases and J 4 bases, with 21 bases left between them. This CDR3 spans 17 amino acids. Full variable domain (outside the CDR3, taken from reference TRBV2 and TRBJ2-2): EPEVTQTPSHQVTQMGQEVILRCVPISNHLYFYWYRQILGQKVEFLVSFYNNEISEKSEIFDDQFSVERPDGSNFTLKIRSTKLEDSAMYFCASSPQGLLKGTGELFFGEGSRLTVL.

This clone turned up a few times. The chain is built from TRBV28 and TRBJ1-2; 10 positions agree with TRBD1. Germline values: CDR1 MDHEN, CDR2 SYDVKM. The CDR3 contains 15 residues. The J segment lost 4 bases and the V segment lost 5 bases, leaving 7 bases of the junction unmatched. This CDR3 reads CASSMPGQGFYGYTF. For the CDR3, the DNA is TGTGCCAGCAGTATGCCGGGACAGGGGTTCTATGGCTACACCTTC.

Note on this clone: This sample also contains other DNA sequences that code for the same CDR3. The chain joins TRBV3-1 (or the pseudogene TRBV3-2) to TRBJ2-2; 8 positions match TRBD2. Germline-derived CDR1 and CDR2 are LGHDT and YNNKEL (reference sequence). V was pared by 3 bases and J by 6 bases, with 6 bases of the junction left unmatched. The CDR3 sequence is 15 residues long. The CDR3 DNA reads TGTGCCAGCAGCCAGGGGACTAGTCGGGCCGGGGAGCTGTTTTTT. Translated: CASSQGTSRAGELFF.

Notes on this clone: A read error may account for a junction end that differs from germline. The chain carries TRBV28 and TRBJ1-5, with a possible D match to TRBD1 (5 bases). This CDR3 region has 14 residues. From germline, CDR1 is MDHEN and CDR2 SYDVKM. The CDR3 region has the DNA TGTGCCAGCAGCTTATACTCGGGGCAGACGGCCCAGCATTTT. Encoded protein: CASSLYSGQTAQHF.

The chain carries TRBV3-1 (or the pseudogene TRBV3-2) and TRBJ2-7, with TRBD1 as a possible D gene (5 bases). Looked up from germline, CDR1 is LGHDT and CDR2 is YNNKEL (reference sequence). The CDR3 spans 16 residues. The V and J ends lost 4 bases and 0 bases respectively, with 16 bases between them. CDR3 amino acids: CASSLAGALLSYEQYF. In DNA, the CDR3 is TGTGCCAGCAGCCTAGCTGGGGCTTTACTCTCCTACGAGCAGTACTTC.

The chain combines TRBV5-8 with TRBJ1-3; 7 positions match TRBD1. The CDR3 has 14 residues. V was clipped by 4 bases and J by 4 bases; unmatched bases: 5. The germline CDR1 and CDR2 sequences are SGHTS and YDEGEE. The CDR3 sequence is CASSAPGQGNTIYF. CDR3 DNA: TGTGCCAGCAGCGCCCCGGGACAGGGAAACACCATATATTTT. Using reference TRBV5-8 and TRBJ1-3 for the parts outside the CDR3, the full variable domain is EAGVTQSPTHLIKTRGQQATLRCSPISGHTSVYWYQQALGLGLQFLLWYDEGEERNRGNFPPRFSGRQFPNYSSELNVNALELEDSALYLCASSAPGQGNTIYFGEGSWLTVV.

This chain joins TRBV28 and TRBJ2-7; the D gene is possibly TRBD2 (5 bases). Between the trimmed V and J ends, which lost 6 bases and 0 bases, there was a span of 15 bases. The CDR3 runs to 15 residues. Germline CDR1 reads MDHEN; CDR2 reads SYDVKM. The CDR3 coding sequence is TGTGCCAGCAGCAAAGGGCGGACTGGCTCCTACGAGCAGTACTTC. It specifies CASSKGRTGSYEQYF. Full variable domain (missing parts from reference TRBV28 and TRBJ2-7): DVKVTQSSRYLVKRTGEKVFLECVQDMDHENMFWYRQDPGLGLRLIYFSYDVKMKEKGDIPEGYSVSREKKERFSLILESASTNQTSMYLCASSKGRTGSYEQYFGPGTRLTVT.

The chain carries TRBV29-1 and TRBJ2-7; 8 bases are shared with TRBD1. Germline V lookup: CDR1 SQVTM, CDR2 ANQGSEA. Losses at the gene ends were 6 bases for V and 3 bases for J; bases not matched to a gene: 13. The CDR3 covers 15 residues. The CDR3 DNA follows: TGCAGCGTCCTCCCCGTGACAGGGGTAGGCTACGAGCAGTACTTC. Encoded protein: CSVLPVTGVGYEQYF.

This chain's CDR3 is CASSELTGNQETQYF. Here the CDR3 DNA reads TGTGCCAGCAGTGAACTTACAGGCAACCAAGAGACCCAGTACTTC. The V and J genes are TRBV6-1 and TRBJ2-5; possibly TRBD1 for D (5 bases). This CDR3 is 15 amino acids long. V was clipped by 2 bases and J by 0 bases, with 10 bases between them. Germline CDR1 reads MNHNS; CDR2 reads SASEGT.

The V and J genes are TRBV6-1 and TRBJ2-5, with 7 nucleotides matching TRBD2. Germline V gives CDR1 MNHNS, CDR2 SASEGT. J was trimmed by 1 base and V by 1 base; bases with no gene match: 15. The CDR3 spans 19 residues. Here the CDR3 reads CASSEGRRYILALQETQYF. In nucleotides, the CDR3 is TGTGCCAGCAGTGAAGGGCGGAGATATATACTAGCGCTCCAAGAGACCCAGTACTTC.

The chain carries TRBV23-1 and TRBJ2-7; 7 bases agree with TRBD1. TRBV23-1 is reported as an ORF; its role is uncertain. The CDR3 is 16 amino acids. V was clipped by 6 bases and J by 0 bases; unmatched bases: 11. Here the CDR3 DNA reads TGCGCCAGCAGACTCGACCGGGACAGCAGCTCCTACGAGCAGTACGTC. Its protein is CASRLDRDSSSYEQYV.

The V call is TRBV6-6, the J call TRBJ2-1; 7 positions match TRBD1. The CDR3 contains 14 residues. With 2 bases clipped from V and 5 bases from J, the junction kept 3 bases outside the gene matches. In germline, CDR1 is MNHNY, CDR2 SVGAGI (reference sequence). In nucleotides, the CDR3 is TGTGCCAGCAGTTACCGAACAGGGGACAATGAGCAGTTCTTC. Encoded protein: CASSYRTGDNEQFF.

V and J are TRBV9 and TRBJ2-5, with TRBD2 matching 7 bases. Losses at the gene ends were 3 bases for V and 7 bases for J; bases not matched to a gene: 15. Per germline, CDR1 SGDLS and CDR2 YYNGEE. The length of the CDR3 is 16 residues. Here the CDR3 DNA reads TGTGCCAGCAGCGGGCTGGCGGGAGACCCTTCGGGGACCCAGTACTTC. It encodes CASSGLAGDPSGTQYF. The entire variable domain, with the rest obtained from reference TRBV9 and TRBJ2-5, is as follows: DSGVTQTPKHLITATGQRVTLRCSPRSGDLSVYWYQQSLDQGLQFLIQYYNGEERAKGNILERFSAQQFPDLHSELNLSSLELGDSALYFCASSGLAGDPSGTQYFGPGTRLLVL.

Points on this clone: Other DNA sequences of this sample code for an identical CDR3. This chain links TRBV27 with TRBJ2-3; TRBD1 might be the D (6 bases). The germline gives CDR1 MNHEY, CDR2 SMNVEV (reference sequence). CDR3 length: 16 amino acids. The V end was cut by 5 bases, the J end by 2 bases, with 17 bases between. CDR3 residues: CASSLHRDWDTDTQYF. The CDR3, as DNA: TGTGCCAGCAGTCTACACAGGGATTGGGACACAGATACGCAGTATTTT.

The chain has TRBV4-3 and TRBJ2-4, with D perhaps TRBD1 or TRBD2 (5 bases each). Trimming took off 1 base at V and 7 bases at J, with 11 bases between the two ends. Germline V gene sequence: CDR1 LGHNA, CDR2 YSLEER. The CDR3 is made up of 14 amino acids. CDR3 loop: CASSQAAGTNIQYF. The CDR3 coding sequence is TGCGCCAGCAGCCAAGCGGCAGGGACGAACATTCAGTACTTC.

The J gene is TRBJ2-7, the V gene TRBV5-1, with 9 bases identical to TRBD1. The J segment lost 2 bases and the V segment lost 0 bases, leaving 9 bases of the junction unmatched. This CDR3 contains 17 residues. Per the germline V gene, CDR1 is SGHRS and CDR2 is YFSETQ. The CDR3 sequence is CASSLVPGGTGTYEQYF. DNA of the CDR3: TGCGCCAGCAGCTTGGTTCCAGGGGGGACAGGGACCTACGAGCAGTACTTC.

The rearrangement joins TRBV2 to TRBJ2-2; 10 positions match TRBD1. CDR1 is SNHLY, CDR2 FYNNEI, per germline. The V and J ends lost 3 bases and 7 bases, in that order; junction bases with no gene match: 2. This CDR3 comprises 14 residues. The CDR3 sequence is CASSEDRGSGELFF. In DNA form, the CDR3 reads TGTGCCAGCAGTGAGGACAGGGGGAGCGGGGAGCTGTTTTTT.

The rearrangement uses TRBV18 and TRBJ2-1, with D tentatively TRBD1 (6 bases). V was shortened by 2 bases and J by 4 bases, with 18 bases between the two germline ends. The germline CDR1 and CDR2 sequences are KGHSH and LQKENI. The CDR3 totals 17 residues. CDR3 region: CASSPTNRQATYNEQFF. CDR3 coding DNA: TGTGCCAGCTCACCAACGAATAGACAGGCGACGTACAATGAGCAGTTCTTC.

J is TRBJ2-3 and V is TRBV6-5; D gene ambiguous. The germline V and J ends were trimmed by 0 bases and 0 bases, with 4 bases remaining between them. Germline loops: CDR1 MNHEY, CDR2 SVGAGI. The CDR3 spans 14 residues. CDR3 residues: CASSYSSSTDTQYF. Here the CDR3 DNA reads TGTGCCAGCAGTTACTCGTCGAGCACAGATACGCAGTATTTT.